Listed here are 28 T cell receptor beta chains from one sample, sequenced in a study of tumor-infiltrating lymphocytes in oesophageal squamous cell carcinoma. TCRdb processed the PCR reads anew with MiXCR; each CDR3 protein has one entry. The sample includes around 21,000 distinct CDR3 sequences, over 40% seen only once; the top ten take about 10%. The sequenced sample consisted of normal esophageal tissue next to the tumor. The source of these receptors is a male donor with esophageal squamous cell carcinoma.

The rearrangement joins TRBV6-1 to TRBJ2-2; 8 bases map to TRBD1. V lost 5 bases, J lost 5 bases, and 4 bases stayed unmatched. CDR1 and CDR2 (germline): MNHNS, SASEGT. The CDR3 is 14 amino acids. In DNA, the CDR3 is TGTGCCAGCAGTACAGGGGGAAGAACCGGGGAGCTGTTTTTT. Translating gives CASSTGGRTGELFF.

The chain couples TRBV11-1 to TRBJ2-5; 8 bases line up with TRBD2. Gene TRBJ2-7 matches the end of the DNA better, so the J call may be wrong. The germline V gene encodes CDR1 SGHAT and CDR2 FQDESV (reference sequence). CDR3 size: 15 residues. The chain's CDR3 is CASSLQVSGNYEQYF. DNA of the CDR3: TGTGCCAGCAGCTTACAGGTTAGCGGGAACTACGAGCAGTACTTC.

Within the sample, this clonotype is medium-sized. This chain uses TRBV7-2 with TRBJ2-3; the match to TRBD2 covers 9 bases. Germline CDR1 and CDR2: SGHTA and FQGNSA. V was clipped by 6 bases and J by 4 bases; unmatched bases: 8. The CDR3 covers 15 residues. The DNA for the CDR3 is TGTGCCAGCAGGATGACTAGCGGTGAGGCAGATACGCAGTATTTT. Amino acid sequence: CASRMTSGEADTQYF.

This clonotype was seen only a few times. The J gene is TRBJ2-3, the V gene TRBV3-1; D gene ambiguous. The CDR3 sequence is 12 residues long. Germline V lookup: CDR1 LGHDT, CDR2 YNNKEL (reference sequence). V gave up 4 bases and J gave up 6 bases, with 8 bases separating them. This CDR3 reads CASSRFGDTQYF. In nucleotides, the CDR3 is TGTGCCAGCAGCCGATTCGGGGATACGCAGTATTTT.

This clonotype was seen more than once but under ten times. The J gene is TRBJ2-7, the V gene TRBV9; D is possibly TRBD1 or TRBD2 (6 bases each). Germline V gene lookup returns CDR1 SGDLS and CDR2 YYNGEE. The CDR3 is 19 residues long. The germline V and J ends were trimmed by 0 bases and 4 bases, with 26 bases remaining between them. The CDR3 loop reads CASSVVLATGPGGPYEQYF. CDR3 in DNA: TGTGCCAGCAGCGTAGTCCTCGCAACAGGACCTGGGGGGCCTTACGAGCAGTACTTC. The whole variable domain, remainder taken from reference TRBV9 and TRBJ2-7, is DSGVTQTPKHLITATGQRVTLRCSPRSGDLSVYWYQQSLDQGLQFLIQYYNGEERAKGNILERFSAQQFPDLHSELNLSSLELGDSALYFCASSVVLATGPGGPYEQYFGPGTRLTVT.

The chain employs TRBV12-3 or TRBV12-4 and TRBJ2-1; TRBD1 agrees at 8 bases. The ends lost 4 bases at V and 10 bases at J; junction bases unmatched: 12. The CDR3 contains 15 residues. The CDR3 bases are TGTGCCAGCAGTTCCACGAACAGGGGGAACTACGAGCAGTTCTTC. Its protein product is CASSSTNRGNYEQFF.

By its share, this clonotype is medium-sized. The CDR3 is CASSSSGFFGNEQFF. Here the CDR3 DNA reads TGTGCCAGCAGTAGTAGCGGGTTCTTCGGCAATGAGCAGTTCTTC. The chain uses TRBV12-3 or TRBV12-4 and TRBJ2-1; 7 bases line up with TRBD2. The CDR3 has 15 residues. V trimming: 5 bases; J trimming: 6 bases; junction bases outside the gene matches: 10.

This clonotype was picked up many times. This sequence joins TRBV6-4 and TRBJ1-3; 7 nucleotides match TRBD1. V lost 5 bases, J lost 2 bases, and 3 bases stayed unmatched. CDR1 MRHNA and CDR2 SNTAGT come from the germline V gene. The CDR3 length is 14 residues. As DNA, the CDR3 is TGTGCCAGCAGTACGGGACAGACTGGAAACACCATATATTTT. Protein sequence: CASSTGQTGNTIYF.

The chain is built from TRBV10-3 and TRBJ2-3, with D unclear. The last part of the DNA fits TRBJ2-1 better; the J call may be wrong. Germline CDR1 ENHRY, CDR2 SYGVKD. The CDR3 has 14 residues. CDR3 sequence reads: CAISDTAYQETQFF. CDR3 bases: TGTGCCATCAGTGACACAGCCTACCAAGAGACCCAGTTCTTC.

This clonotype is labeled medium-sized (0.01 to 0.1%). V and J are TRBV7-2 and TRBJ2-1; D perhaps matches TRBD1 (6 bases). Germline V gene sequence: CDR1 SGHTA, CDR2 FQGNSA. V was trimmed by 5 bases and J by 8 bases, leaving 16 bases between them. This CDR3 comprises 14 residues. Here the CDR3 reads CASSRGNSGDEQFF. The CDR3 DNA sequence: TGTGCCAGCAGCCGCGGAAATTCAGGGGATGAGCAGTTCTTC.

V is TRBV11-2 and J is TRBJ2-5; no clear D. Looked up from germline, CDR1 is SGHAT and CDR2 is FQNNGV. The CDR3 consists of 14 residues. V lost 3 bases and J lost 2, with 10 bases in between. DNA for the CDR3: TGTGCCAGCAGCTTCTGGACGGAGCAAGAGACCCAGTACTTC. Residues: CASSFWTEQETQYF.

The chain joins TRBV13 to TRBJ1-1; D remains unclear. The V gene's germline CDR1 is PRHDT and CDR2 FYEKMQ (reference sequence). The CDR3 extends over 13 amino acids. V was shortened by 2 bases and J by 4 bases, with 8 bases between the two germline ends. The DNA of the CDR3 is TGTGCCAGCAGCTTACGGCCGGGCACTGAAGCTTTCTTT. It is translated as CASSLRPGTEAFF. The full variable domain, rest sourced from reference TRBV13 and TRBJ1-1, is AAGVIQSPRHLIKEKRETATLKCYPIPRHDTVYWYQQGPGQDPQFLISFYEKMQSDKGSIPDRFSAQQFSDYHSELNMSSLELGDSALYFCASSLRPGTEAFFGQGTRLTVV.

This clonotype was observed at least ten times. The V and J genes are TRBV25-1 and TRBJ2-7; 10 bases map to TRBD2. Germline CDR1 and CDR2: MGHDK and SYGVNS. V gave up 5 bases and J gave up 1 base; unmatched junction bases: 2. The CDR3 contains 14 residues. The CDR3 here is CASSRTSGSYEQYF. In DNA form, the CDR3 reads TGTGCCAGCAGTCGGACTAGCGGTTCCTACGAGCAGTACTTC.

The chain has TRBV7-8 and TRBJ1-1, with D possibly TRBD1 on 6 matching bases. Per the germline V gene, CDR1 is SGHVS and CDR2 is FQNEAQ. This CDR3 comprises 13 residues. Trimming took off 6 bases at V and 4 bases at J, with 12 bases between the two ends. CDR3 sequence reads: CASSTSGATEAFF. CDR3 sequence (DNA): TGTGCCAGCAGTACTTCAGGGGCCACTGAAGCTTTCTTT.

The V gene is TRBV5-1, the J gene TRBJ2-7, with 8 bases aligning to TRBD1. The trim removed 9 bases at V and 10 bases at J, leaving 12 bases unmatched. The CDR3 totals 12 residues. The germline V gene has CDR1 SGHRS and CDR2 YFSETQ. CDR3 sequence: CAITRTGWAQYF. The CDR3 DNA reads TGCGCCATAACCCGGACAGGGTGGGCCCAGTACTTC. The entire variable domain, with the rest obtained from reference TRBV5-1 and TRBJ2-7, is as follows: KAGVTQTPRYLIKTRGQQVTLSCSPISGHRSVSWYQQTPGQGLQFLFEYFSETQRNKGNFPGRFSGRQFSNSRSEMNVSTLELGDSALYLCAITRTGWAQYFGPGTRLTVT.

Comments on this clonotype: At one end, the junction sequence differs from germline, possibly due to a read error. V gene TRBV28 combines with J gene TRBJ1-6; 11 bases are shared with TRBD1. The V gene's germline CDR1 is MDHEN and CDR2 SYDVKM. CDR3 length equals 15 residues. CDR3 DNA sequence: TGTGCCAGCACCCGAAGGGACAGGGGGACCTACGAGCAGTACTTT. Translated: CASTRRDRGTYEQYF.

This clonotype occurred many times. This rearrangement joins TRBV28 to TRBJ2-1; D is uncertain. V was trimmed by 3 bases and J by 6 bases, leaving 3 bases between them. The CDR3 extends over 11 amino acids. Per the germline V gene, CDR1 is MDHEN and CDR2 is SYDVKM. The CDR3: CASSFLNEQFF. For the CDR3, the DNA is TGTGCCAGCAGTTTTCTCAATGAGCAGTTCTTC.

This clonotype was picked up a small number of times. J is TRBJ2-1 and V is TRBV7-8; TRBD2 agrees at 11 bases. With V trimmed by 1 base and J by 6 bases, 2 bases remained unmatched. Germline CDR1 reads SGHVS; CDR2 reads FQNEAQ. The CDR3 runs to 15 residues. The CDR3 sequence is CASSLGSGRGNEQFF. CDR3 nucleotide sequence: TGTGCCAGCAGCTTAGGTAGCGGGAGGGGCAATGAGCAGTTCTTC.

This clonotype has ten or more counts. The J gene is TRBJ2-7, the V gene TRBV28, with 12 nucleotides matching TRBD1. The CDR3 sequence is 15 residues long. Germline values: CDR1 MDHEN, CDR2 SYDVKM. With V trimmed by 2 bases and J by 7 bases, 6 bases remained unmatched. The CDR3 sequence: CASSLRGTGGLEQYF. The CDR3 DNA sequence: TGTGCCAGCAGTTTACGCGGGACAGGGGGCCTAGAGCAGTACTTC.

The J gene is TRBJ2-5, the V gene TRBV7-2; D is unresolved. CDR3 length equals 16 residues. V was cut by 1 base and J by 11 bases, with 23 bases left in between. Germline assignment: CDR1 SGHTA and CDR2 FQGNSA. CDR3 sequence reads: CASSLENTVRYNEQYF. The CDR3, as DNA: TGTGCCAGCAGCTTAGAGAACACAGTAAGGTACAATGAGCAGTACTTC.

For this clonotype: The CDR3 does not end in the conserved phenylalanine or tryptophan, so this is likely a read error. J is TRBJ1-2 and V is TRBV7-2; a weak D match, TRBD1 (6 bases). This CDR3 is 16 amino acids long. CDR1 is SGHTA, CDR2 FQGNSA, per germline. V was pared by 3 bases and J by 4 bases, with 18 bases between. The CDR3 DNA follows: TGTGCCAGCAGCTTGGGCCGGGACACCCCGACCTATGGCTACACCTTA. Its protein product is CASSLGRDTPTYGYTL.

The V call is TRBV12-3 or TRBV12-4, the J call TRBJ1-5, with 7 bases lining up with TRBD1. This CDR3 is built from 16 residues. The trim removed 6 bases at V and 5 bases at J, leaving 13 bases unmatched. CDR3 coding DNA: TGTGCCAGCAGCCCCCCGAATGACAGGGCGGATCAGCCCCAGCATTTT. Its translation: CASSPPNDRADQPQHF.

This clonotype has a count of ten or more. This clone may be a read error of a much larger clone one base away. The gene calls are TRBV7-2 and TRBJ2-1, with 7 bases aligning to TRBD2. The J call is doubtful: the DNA matches TRBJ2-7 better. Germline V lookup: CDR1 SGHTA, CDR2 FQGNSA. This CDR3 has 15 residues. The CDR3 loop reads CASSLYPSGGNEQYF. The CDR3 DNA reads TGTGCCAGCAGCTTATACCCTAGCGGAGGCAATGAGCAGTACTTC.

Only a few counts were recorded for this clonotype. This could be a read error, since a much larger clone is one nucleotide away. The chain uses TRBV6-1 and TRBJ2-5, with 10 positions matching TRBD2. Per germline, CDR1 MNHNS and CDR2 SASEGT. The CDR3 is made up of 14 amino acids. With 8 bases clipped from V and 11 bases from J, the junction kept 14 bases outside the gene matches. The CDR3 loop reads CASASGGIYNEQYF. The DNA of the CDR3 is TGTGCCAGCGCTAGCGGGGGAATATACAATGAGCAGTACTTC.

This clonotype came up many times. This rearrangement joins TRBV28 to TRBJ1-2; TRBD1 matches 7 bases. CDR1 and CDR2 (germline): MDHEN, SYDVKM. The length of the CDR3 is 15 residues. The V segment lost 4 bases and the J segment 0 bases; nucleotides outside the gene matches: 5. The CDR3 DNA follows: TGTGCCAGCAGTTGGGGGGACAGCCCTAACTATGGCTACACCTTC. This encodes CASSWGDSPNYGYTF.

At least ten counts were recorded for this clonotype. The chain links TRBV6-7 to TRBJ2-5; D may be TRBD1 (5 bases). The DNA end is a closer match to TRBJ2-7, so the J assignment may be wrong. TRBV6-7 has ORF status, its function being uncertain. This CDR3 has 14 residues. CDR3 sequence (DNA): TGTGCCAGCGCTCGGGCAGGGCGACTCTACGAGCAGTACTTC. It codes for CASARAGRLYEQYF.

At least ten counts were recorded for this clonotype. This chain uses TRBV19 with TRBJ2-3; no definite D call. This CDR3 is built from 12 residues. Germline lookup yields CDR1 LNHDA and CDR2 SQIVND (reference sequence). With 4 bases removed from V and 7 bases from J, the gap between germline ends came to 9 bases. CDR3 amino acids: CASSRTANTQYF. CDR3 sequence (DNA): TGTGCCAGTAGTAGGACCGCCAATACGCAGTATTTT. Together with reference TRBV19 and TRBJ2-3, the CDR3 gives the full variable domain: DGGITQSPKYLFRKEGQNVTLSCEQNLNHDAMYWYRQDPGQGLRLIYYSQIVNDFQKGDIAEGYSVSREKKESFPLTVTSAQKNPTAFYLCASSRTANTQYFGPGTRLTVL.

CDR3 coding DNA: TGTGCCAGCAGAGGCCGGCCTGGGACTAGCGGGATCTCCTACAATGAGCAGTACTTC. Amino acids: CASRGRPGTSGISYNEQYF. The rearrangement joins TRBV12-3 or TRBV12-4 to TRBJ2-4; 13 positions agree with TRBD2. V lost 6 bases to trimming and J lost 13 bases; unmatched junction nucleotides: 24. The CDR3 length is 19 residues.